The T cell receptor beta chain under discussion was sequenced for a study of blood T cell repertoires in COVID-19. Across the whole study: The United States, Italy and Spain were the sources of the acute and convalescent COVID-19 samples. Sources were T cells, B-cell-depleted T cells, or PBMCs; the material itself was cDNA or gDNA.

The germline V gene encodes CDR1 SEHNR and CDR2 FQNEAQ (reference sequence). The length of the CDR3 is 13 residues. V was trimmed by 5 bases and J by 8 bases, leaving 12 bases between them. In the authors' workflow: Reference gene primers were amplified, and this amplification served to estimate nucleated cell counts. The assay was immunoSEQ multiplex PCR, and TCRdb's table has in-frame clones only and misses some. That table is the source of V, J and clone size, and D and trimming were worked out from the DNA. This sample has 220,000 or so clones; around 89% occur once, and the top ten carry over 0.75%. A PCR-confirmed or clinician-diagnosed COVID-19 case had contacted exposed participants within 2 weeks of entry.

The sequenced sample consisted of PBMCs or T cells enriched from blood (not recorded which). The TCR was taken from a man aged 50 or older who had been exposed to COVID-19. The chain carries TRBV7-9 and TRBJ1-4, with D possibly being TRBD1 (5 bases). The CDR3 DNA follows: TGTGCCAGCAGCAAAGCACAGGTCGAAAAACTGTTTTTT. Translation gives CASSKAQVEKLFF.